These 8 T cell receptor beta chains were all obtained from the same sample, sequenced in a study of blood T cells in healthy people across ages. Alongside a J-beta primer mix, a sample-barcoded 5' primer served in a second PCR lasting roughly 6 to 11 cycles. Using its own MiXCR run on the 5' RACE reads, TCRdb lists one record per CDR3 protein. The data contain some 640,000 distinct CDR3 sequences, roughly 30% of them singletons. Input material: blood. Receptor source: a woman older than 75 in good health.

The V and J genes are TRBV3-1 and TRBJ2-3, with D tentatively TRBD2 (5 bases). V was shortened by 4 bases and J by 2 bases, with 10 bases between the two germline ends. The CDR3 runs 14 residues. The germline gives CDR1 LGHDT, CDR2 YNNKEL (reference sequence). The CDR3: CASSRTTITDTQYF. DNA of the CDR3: TGTGCCAGCAGCCGAACGACTATCACAGATACGCAGTATTTT.

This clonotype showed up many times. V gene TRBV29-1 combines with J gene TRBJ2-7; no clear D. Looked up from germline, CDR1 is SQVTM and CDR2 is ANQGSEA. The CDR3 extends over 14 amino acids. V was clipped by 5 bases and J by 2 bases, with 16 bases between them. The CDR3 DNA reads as TGCAGCGTTCGGGCCTCCCTCGGGCCCTACGAGCAGTACTTC. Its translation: CSVRASLGPYEQYF.

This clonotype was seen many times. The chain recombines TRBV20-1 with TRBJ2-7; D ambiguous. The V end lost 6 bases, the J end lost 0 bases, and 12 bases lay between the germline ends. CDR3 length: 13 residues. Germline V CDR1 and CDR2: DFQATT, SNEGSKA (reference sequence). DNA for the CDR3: TGCAGTGCGGACCCAGGTGGCTCCTACGAGCAGTACTTC. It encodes CSADPGGSYEQYF.

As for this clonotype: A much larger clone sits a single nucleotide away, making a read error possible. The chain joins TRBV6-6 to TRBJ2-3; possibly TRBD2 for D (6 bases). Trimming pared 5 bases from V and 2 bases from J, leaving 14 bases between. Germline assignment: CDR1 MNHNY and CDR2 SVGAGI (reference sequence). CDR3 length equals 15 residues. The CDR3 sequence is CASSPGREFTDTQYF. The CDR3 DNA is TGTGCCAGCAGTCCGGGACGGGAGTTCACAGATACGCAGTATTTT.

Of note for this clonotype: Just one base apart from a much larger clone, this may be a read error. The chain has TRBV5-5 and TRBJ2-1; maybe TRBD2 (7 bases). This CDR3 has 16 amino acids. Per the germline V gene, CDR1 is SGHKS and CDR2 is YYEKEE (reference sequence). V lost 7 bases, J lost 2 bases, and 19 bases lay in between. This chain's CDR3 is CASGPRGGGPYNEQFF. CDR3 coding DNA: TGTGCCAGCGGCCCACGGGGAGGGGGGCCCTACAATGAGCAGTTCTTC.

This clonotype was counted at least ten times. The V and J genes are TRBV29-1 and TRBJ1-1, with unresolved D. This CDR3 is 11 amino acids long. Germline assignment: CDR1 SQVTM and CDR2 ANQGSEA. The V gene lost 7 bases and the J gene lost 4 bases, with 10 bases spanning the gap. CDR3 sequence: CSAALGTEAFF. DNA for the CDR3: TGCAGCGCCGCCTTAGGCACTGAAGCTTTCTTT.

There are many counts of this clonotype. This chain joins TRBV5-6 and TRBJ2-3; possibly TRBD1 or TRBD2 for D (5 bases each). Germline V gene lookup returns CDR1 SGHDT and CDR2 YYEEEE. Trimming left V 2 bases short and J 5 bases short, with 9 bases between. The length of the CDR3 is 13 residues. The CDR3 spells CASSFAGGDTQYF. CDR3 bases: TGTGCCAGCAGCTTCGCTGGGGGAGATACGCAGTATTTT.

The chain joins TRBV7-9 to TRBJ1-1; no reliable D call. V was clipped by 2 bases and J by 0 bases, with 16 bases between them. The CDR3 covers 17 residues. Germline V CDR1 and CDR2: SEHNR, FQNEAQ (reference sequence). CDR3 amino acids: CASSLIGLSSMNTEAFF. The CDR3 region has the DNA TGTGCCAGCAGCTTAATAGGTCTGTCGTCGATGAACACTGAAGCTTTCTTT.